This TCR beta chain was observed in a study of blood T cells in healthy people across ages. In its sample, this clonotype was seen a few times. With a J-beta primer mix and a sample-barcoded 5' primer, a second PCR ran about 6 to 11 cycles. MiXCR, run by TCRdb on the 5' RACE reads, gives a single entry per CDR3 protein. The sample consists of around 990,000 distinct CDR3 sequences, roughly 24% of them appearing once. Germline V CDR1 and CDR2: LGHDT, YNNKEL (reference sequence). The CDR3 extends over 17 amino acids. V shed 1 base, J shed 5 bases, and the junction held 11 bases outside the gene matches. These same data were also listed under a study on T cells of mothers and their children. That source notes: A handful of children and their three healthy Caucasian mothers were the donors.

The sequenced sample was blood. The chain couples TRBV3-1 to TRBJ2-5; 9 bases match TRBD1. The TCR originated in a girl aged 2 to 10 in good health. The CDR3 coding sequence is TGTGCCAGCAGCCAAGGGATTACTACAGGGGGCCAGGAGACCCAGTACTTC. Its translation is CASSQGITTGGQETQYF.